The clone carrying this T cell receptor (beta chain) was counted a few times. Antigen specificity is unknown. A single record per CDR3 protein comes from TCRdb applying MiXCR to the 5' RACE reads. This sample has about 530,000 distinct CDR3 sequences, with roughly 15% found just once. This sample was taken from a study of identical twins. General observations from the study: Recombination models fit unrelated individuals' TCR alpha sharing but underestimated twins'.

V was clipped by 2 bases and J by 9 bases; unmatched bases: 11. In germline, CDR1 is MDHEN, CDR2 SYDVKM. The CDR3 loop spans 16 amino acids. This same sample was also part of a study on yellow fever vaccine responses in identical twins.

Input material: CD4+ T cells sorted from blood. This sequence joins TRBV28 and TRBJ2-1; TRBD2 aligns across 9 bases. The sequence derives from a woman in her late teens or twenties in good health. The CDR3 sequence is CASSLPIGSGGTEQFF. CDR3 bases: TGTGCCAGCAGTTTACCTATAGGTAGCGGGGGAACTGAGCAGTTCTTC.